The clone carrying this T cell receptor (beta chain) was counted between two and nine times. Compared with germline, one end of the junction differs, possibly owing to a read error. In germline, CDR1 is SGHTA, CDR2 FQGNSA. This CDR3 comprises 15 residues. Assay: immunoSEQ multiplex PCR; the TCRdb copy retains only in-frame clones and omits some. The repertoire holds around 66,000 clones, with around 87% as singletons. This entry belongs to a study of blood T cell repertoires in COVID-19. Looking at the study overall: Italy, Spain and the United States were the sources of the convalescent and acute COVID-19 samples.

The origin of this receptor is a man aged 60-69 years with acute or convalescent COVID-19. The genes are TRBV7-2 and TRBJ1-1; D remains unclear. The sample was peripheral blood. The CDR3 loop reads CASTLERRRNTEAFF. The CDR3, as DNA: TGTGCCAGCACCTTAGAGAGGAGGCGGAACACTGAAGCTTTCTTT. The whole variable domain, filled in from reference TRBV7-2 and TRBJ1-1, reads GAGVSQSPSNKVTEKGKDVELRCDPISGHTALYWYRQSLGQGLEFLIYFQGNSAPDKSGLPSDRFSAERTGGSVSTLTIQRTQQEDSAVYLCASTLERRRNTEAFFGQGTRLTVV.